The 25 T cell receptor beta chains presented below share a single source sample, sequenced in a study of blood T cell repertoires in COVID-19. Using immunoSEQ multiplex PCR, the repertoire was profiled, and TCRdb retains in-frame clones only, with some absent. The table includes around 200,000 clones, 80% to 90% detected once. Sequenced material: PBMCs or T cells enriched from blood (not recorded which). All receptors come from a man younger than 45 who had recovered from COVID-19.

This chain joins TRBV11-2 and TRBJ2-1; 9 positions agree with TRBD1. CDR3 length: 16 amino acids. Germline V CDR1 and CDR2: SGHAT, FQNNGV. The junction had 8 bases not matched to a gene; V was cut back by 5 bases and J by 3 bases. CDR3 amino acids: CASSTIQGASYNEQFF. CDR3 DNA sequence: TGTGCCAGCAGCACCATACAGGGGGCTAGCTACAATGAGCAGTTCTTC.

The chain carries TRBV20-1 and TRBJ2-1; D is perhaps TRBD1 (6 bases). In germline, CDR1 is DFQATT, CDR2 SNEGSKA (reference sequence). The CDR3 has 14 residues. V lost 3 bases to trimming and J lost 2 bases, with 11 bases between them. The CDR3 coding sequence is TGCAGTGCTAGTGGGCAGGGGACCTACAATGAGCAGTTCTTC. It is translated as CSASGQGTYNEQFF.

The rearrangement uses TRBV7-8 and TRBJ1-2; 7 bases align to TRBD1. The germline V gene has CDR1 SGHVS and CDR2 FQNEAQ. With V trimmed by 3 bases and J by 5 bases, 9 bases remained unmatched. The CDR3 totals 15 residues. CDR3 bases: TGTGCCAGCAGCTTGCGGAGGGGGCCTTGGTATGGCTACACCTTC. This gives the protein CASSLRRGPWYGYTF. Supplemented by reference TRBV7-8 and TRBJ1-2, the full variable domain reads GAGVSQSPRYKVAKRGQDVALRCDPISGHVSLFWYQQALGQGPEFLTYFQNEAQLDKSGLPSDRFFAERPEGSVSTLKIQRTQQEDSAVYLCASSLRRGPWYGYTFGSGTRLTVV.

The chain carries TRBV9 and TRBJ2-5; D is perhaps TRBD2 (7 bases). There are 17 residues in the CDR3. Germline assignment: CDR1 SGDLS and CDR2 YYNGEE. The V and J ends lost 0 bases and 1 base respectively, with 16 bases between them. The CDR3 DNA follows: TGTGCCAGCAGCGTAGAGAAGGGCGGGGGCTTCCAAGAGACCCAGTACTTC. Translated, it gives CASSVEKGGGFQETQYF. Variable domain in full (rest from reference TRBV9 and TRBJ2-5): DSGVTQTPKHLITATGQRVTLRCSPRSGDLSVYWYQQSLDQGLQFLIQYYNGEERAKGNILERFSAQQFPDLHSELNLSSLELGDSALYFCASSVEKGGGFQETQYFGPGTRLLVL.

The rearrangement uses TRBV4-1 and TRBJ2-7; weak D call: TRBD2 (7 bases). V lost 4 bases to trimming and J lost 3 bases, with 10 bases between them. Germline V lookup: CDR1 MGHRA, CDR2 YSYEKL. The length of the CDR3 is 13 residues. CDR3 protein: CASSRGGFYEQYF. In DNA, the CDR3 is TGCGCCAGCAGCCGGGGGGGCTTCTACGAGCAGTACTTC.

V usage is TRBV3-1 (or the pseudogene TRBV3-2) and J usage is TRBJ2-5; TRBD2 might be the D (6 bases). With 6 bases removed from V and 5 bases from J, the gap between germline ends came to 16 bases. CDR3 length: 14 residues. Germline V lookup: CDR1 LGHDT, CDR2 YNNKEL (reference sequence). CDR3 loop: CASRLSGERETQYF. DNA of the CDR3: TGTGCCAGCAGACTTAGCGGTGAAAGGGAGACCCAGTACTTC.

The chain joins TRBV6-6 to TRBJ1-1; 7 bases agree with TRBD1. After removal of 5 bases from V and 1 base from J, the junction contained 4 bases not matched to a gene. The germline gives CDR1 MNHNY, CDR2 SVGAGI (reference sequence). The CDR3 runs to 14 residues. In DNA form, the CDR3 reads TGTGCCAGCAGTGGCGGGACAGCGAACACTGAAGCTTTCTTT. Translation: CASSGGTANTEAFF.

This sequence joins TRBV30 and TRBJ1-5; the D is unclear. The germline V gene has CDR1 GTSNPN and CDR2 SVGIG (reference sequence). CDR3 size: 13 residues. V was clipped by 0 bases and J by 5 bases, with 8 bases between them. The CDR3 coding sequence is TGTGCCTGGAGTGTACGGGGTCATCAGCCCCAGCATTTT. Its translation is CAWSVRGHQPQHF.

The rearrangement links TRBV7-2 to TRBJ1-4; the match to TRBD1 covers 7 bases. Germline assignment: CDR1 SGHTA and CDR2 FQGNSA. This CDR3 has 15 amino acids. The ends lost 3 bases at V and 4 bases at J; junction bases unmatched: 5. CDR3 in amino acids: CASSFTGAFNEKLFF. CDR3 nucleotide sequence: TGTGCCAGCAGCTTTACAGGGGCTTTTAATGAAAAACTGTTTTTT.

The V gene is TRBV11-3, the J gene TRBJ2-7; 7 nucleotides line up with TRBD2. The CDR3 totals 15 residues. Per germline, CDR1 SGHNT and CDR2 YENEEA. The junction had 7 bases not matched to a gene; V was cut back by 5 bases and J by 0 bases. This chain's CDR3 is CASSPSGDRSYEQYF. The DNA of the CDR3 is TGTGCCAGCAGCCCGAGCGGGGACCGCTCCTACGAGCAGTACTTC. Complete variable domain (other parts from reference TRBV11-3 and TRBJ2-7): EAGVVQSPRYKIIEKKQPVAFWCNPISGHNTLYWYLQNLGQGPELLIRYENEEAVDDSQLPKDRFSAERLKGVDSTLKIQPAELGDSAVYLCASSPSGDRSYEQYFGPGTRLTVT.

The V and J genes are TRBV5-1 and TRBJ2-3; 7 bases fit TRBD2. Germline values: CDR1 SGHRS, CDR2 YFSETQ. This CDR3 comprises 18 residues. The junction had 14 bases not matched to a gene; V was cut back by 3 bases and J by 1 base. Written as DNA, the CDR3 is TGCGCCAGCAGCTCCGGAAGGGGAGCAAGCGGGGGCACAGATACGCAGTATTTT. As protein: CASSSGRGASGGTDTQYF.

This clone is a singleton in its sample. The chain uses TRBV6-6 and TRBJ2-1, with 7 positions matching TRBD1. Trimming took 3 bases from V and 6 from J; bases not matched to a gene: 5. The CDR3 totals 14 residues. Germline values: CDR1 MNHNY, CDR2 SVGAGI (reference sequence). The CDR3 DNA is TGTGCCAGCAGTTATCCGGGACAGAGCAATGAGCAGTTCTTC. This sequence encodes CASSYPGQSNEQFF.

The gene calls are TRBV4-3 and TRBJ1-5; perhaps TRBD1 as D (5 bases). Germline assignment: CDR1 LGHNA and CDR2 YSLEER. With 0 bases removed from V and 6 bases from J, the gap between germline ends came to 12 bases. CDR3 length equals 15 residues. CDR3 amino acids: CASSQDRGEAQPQHF. The CDR3 DNA reads TGCGCCAGCAGCCAAGATCGAGGGGAGGCTCAGCCCCAGCATTTT.

This chain connects TRBV28 to TRBJ1-1; D is uncertain. Germline V lookup: CDR1 MDHEN, CDR2 SYDVKM. The CDR3 loop spans 12 amino acids. Trimming took 7 bases from V and 1 from J, leaving 7 bases between them. CDR3 DNA sequence: TGTGCCAGCATAAACAGGAACACTGAAGCTTTCTTT. Translation gives CASINRNTEAFF.

The V gene is TRBV7-9, the J gene TRBJ2-2; 9 bases fit TRBD1. The CDR3 is 15 residues long. Unmatched junction bases numbered 10, after V lost 8 bases and J lost 6 bases. Germline V gene sequence: CDR1 SEHNR, CDR2 FQNEAQ (reference sequence). CDR3 protein: CASSPGQGFAGELFF. In DNA form, the CDR3 reads TGTGCCAGCTCACCGGGACAGGGATTCGCCGGGGAGCTGTTTTTT.

V is TRBV5-5 and J is TRBJ1-1; 7 positions agree with TRBD1. The V and J ends lost 4 bases and 5 bases, in that order; junction bases with no gene match: 14. The CDR3 runs 16 residues. The germline V gene encodes CDR1 SGHKS and CDR2 YYEKEE (reference sequence). The CDR3 nucleotides read TGTGCCAGCAGCATCGGGGCAGGGGGTTTTCGTACTGAAGCTTTCTTT. Translated, it gives CASSIGAGGFRTEAFF.

The chain carries TRBV19 and TRBJ1-5; 7 positions agree with TRBD1. The V and J ends lost 4 bases and 8 bases, in that order; junction bases with no gene match: 11. Germline assignment: CDR1 LNHDA and CDR2 SQIVND (reference sequence). This CDR3 is built from 15 residues. The CDR3 nucleotides read TGTGCCAGTAGTACGGGACAGTCCTTTCCGAAGCCCCAGCATTTT. Encoded protein: CASSTGQSFPKPQHF. The variable domain in full, completed from reference TRBV19 and TRBJ1-5, reads DGGITQSPKYLFRKEGQNVTLSCEQNLNHDAMYWYRQDPGQGLRLIYYSQIVNDFQKGDIAEGYSVSREKKESFPLTVTSAQKNPTAFYLCASSTGQSFPKPQHFGDGTRLSIL.

This chain joins TRBV27 and TRBJ2-3; TRBD2 matches at 9 bases. The CDR3 loop spans 16 amino acids. V trimming: 8 bases; J trimming: 0 bases; junction bases outside the gene matches: 9. Per the germline V gene, CDR1 is MNHEY and CDR2 is SMNVEV (reference sequence). CDR3 in amino acids: CASARTSVGSTDTQYF. CDR3 in DNA: TGTGCCAGCGCAAGGACTAGCGTCGGGAGCACAGATACGCAGTATTTT.

This clone was observed at least ten times. This chain uses TRBV15 with TRBJ1-6; tentative D call: TRBD1 (5 bases). Germline lookup yields CDR1 LNHNV and CDR2 YYDKDF (reference sequence). This CDR3 has 14 residues. Trimming cost V 0 bases and J 9 bases, with 9 bases left between them. The CDR3 bases are TGTGCCACCAGCAGAGATCAAGGGGTTTCACCCCTCCACTTT. The encoded protein is CATSRDQGVSPLHF.

The chain couples TRBV4-3 to TRBJ1-2, with TRBD1 matching over 8 bases. The V and J ends lost 2 bases and 3 bases, in that order; junction bases with no gene match: 5. Germline V gives CDR1 LGHNA, CDR2 YSLEER. CDR3 length equals 15 residues. The CDR3 sequence is CASSQLGTGHYGYTF. In DNA form, the CDR3 reads TGCGCCAGCAGCCAACTCGGGACAGGCCACTATGGCTACACCTTC.

The gene calls are TRBV19 and TRBJ1-2, with 9 bases identical to TRBD1. With V trimmed by 6 bases and J by 2 bases, 4 bases remained unmatched. The germline CDR1 and CDR2 sequences are LNHDA and SQIVND (reference sequence). CDR3 length equals 14 residues. DNA for the CDR3: TGTGCCAGTAGGAAGGACAGGGGCAACTATGGCTACACCTTC. It codes for CASRKDRGNYGYTF.

This rearrangement joins TRBV23-1 to TRBJ2-3; D may be TRBD2 (6 bases). TRBV23-1 is filed as an ORF, its function uncertain. The CDR3 consists of 15 residues. With 0 bases removed from V and 1 base from J, the gap between germline ends came to 8 bases. CDR3 loop: CASSQSERGTDTQYF. In DNA, the CDR3 is TGCGCCAGCAGTCAATCGGAGCGGGGCACAGATACGCAGTATTTT.

The chain has TRBV29-1 and TRBJ2-5; TRBD1 matches at 9 bases. Trimming took 2 bases from V and 5 from J; bases not matched to a gene: 3. Germline V CDR1 and CDR2: SQVTM, ANQGSEA. The CDR3 covers 13 residues. The CDR3 is CSVETGGGETQYF. CDR3 bases: TGCAGCGTTGAAACAGGGGGCGGGGAGACCCAGTACTTC.

The chain links TRBV2 to TRBJ1-4; possible D gene TRBD1, 6 bases. This CDR3 spans 17 amino acids. Per germline, CDR1 SNHLY and CDR2 FYNNEI. Trimming cost V 7 bases and J 5 bases, with 23 bases left between them. The CDR3 spells CASKETTSGHHNEKLFF. The CDR3 region has the DNA TGTGCCAGCAAGGAAACTACATCGGGACACCACAATGAAAAACTGTTTTTT.

The chain employs TRBV27 and TRBJ2-1; tentative D call: TRBD1 (5 bases). This CDR3 comprises 12 residues. In germline, CDR1 is MNHEY, CDR2 SMNVEV (reference sequence). Trimming took off 3 bases at V and 9 bases at J, with 9 bases between the two ends. The CDR3 DNA follows: TGTGCCAGCAGTTTCACAGGATTTGAGCAGTTCTTC. It codes for CASSFTGFEQFF.